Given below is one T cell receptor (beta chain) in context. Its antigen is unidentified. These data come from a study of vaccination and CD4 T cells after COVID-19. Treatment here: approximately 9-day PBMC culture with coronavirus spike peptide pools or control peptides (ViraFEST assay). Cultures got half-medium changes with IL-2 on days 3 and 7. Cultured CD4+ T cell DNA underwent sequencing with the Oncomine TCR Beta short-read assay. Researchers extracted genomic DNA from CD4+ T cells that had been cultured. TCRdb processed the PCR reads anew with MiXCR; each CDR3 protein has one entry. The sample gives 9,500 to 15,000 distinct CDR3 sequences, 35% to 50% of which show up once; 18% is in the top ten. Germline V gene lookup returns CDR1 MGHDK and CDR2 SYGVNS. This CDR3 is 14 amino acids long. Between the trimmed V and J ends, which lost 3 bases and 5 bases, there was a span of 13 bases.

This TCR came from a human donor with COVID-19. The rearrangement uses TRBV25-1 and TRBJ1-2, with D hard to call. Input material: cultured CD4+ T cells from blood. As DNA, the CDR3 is TGTGCCAGCAGTGATCATGGGTCTTATTATGGCTACACCTTC. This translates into CASSDHGSYYGYTF.